One sample yielded the 7 T cell receptor beta chains listed below, sequenced in a study of T cell responses to AZD1222 COVID-19 vaccine. Assay: immunoSEQ multiplex PCR; the TCRdb copy retains only in-frame clones and omits some. The sample consists of some 130,000 clones, 85% to 90% of them appearing once. The sequences come from peripheral blood, collected on day 0 of AZD1222 vaccination. Source of these receptors: an adult in good health.

The chain has TRBV25-1 and TRBJ1-5; no clear D. In germline, CDR1 is MGHDK, CDR2 SYGVNS. The V gene lost 1 base and the J gene lost 7 bases, with 14 bases spanning the gap. There are 15 residues in the CDR3. CDR3 loop: CASSELGREGQPQHF. In nucleotides, the CDR3 is TGTGCCAGCAGTGAATTAGGACGAGAAGGGCAGCCCCAGCATTTT.

The chain uses TRBV5-1 and TRBJ1-5; the D is unclear. The CDR3 has 14 amino acids. Trimming left V 4 bases short and J 5 bases short, with 13 bases between. The germline gives CDR1 SGHRS, CDR2 YFSETQ. The CDR3 reads CASSPDNNYQPQHF. In DNA form, the CDR3 reads TGCGCCAGCAGCCCAGATAACAACTATCAGCCCCAGCATTTT.

This rearrangement joins TRBV20-1 to TRBJ1-4; D remains ambiguous. Germline CDR1 reads DFQATT; CDR2 reads SNEGSKA (reference sequence). Trimming removed 3 bases from V and 5 bases from J, with 13 bases in between. The CDR3 extends over 14 amino acids. DNA of the CDR3: TGCAGTGCTAGTGCCCTAGGCGTAAATGAAAAACTGTTTTTT. Translation: CSASALGVNEKLFF.

The J gene is TRBJ1-6, the V gene TRBV5-4; 7 bases agree with TRBD1. This CDR3 region has 17 residues. CDR1 and CDR2 from the germline V gene are SGHNT and YYREEE (reference sequence). Germline trimming cut 0 bases from V and 4 bases from J; bases unmatched to any gene: 7. CDR3 coding DNA: TGTGCCAGCAGCTTGGCCCTGGCAGGGGGATATAATTCACCCCTCCACTTT. Translated: CASSLALAGGYNSPLHF.

This sequence joins TRBV6-6 and TRBJ1-6, with D tentatively TRBD1 (5 bases). The CDR3 spans 16 residues. V was cut by 7 bases and J by 2 bases, with 15 bases left in between. Germline values: CDR1 MNHNY, CDR2 SVGAGI (reference sequence). The CDR3 DNA sequence: TGTGCCAGCACCTCATCCCGGGGGACCTATAATTCACCCCTCCACTTT. Protein: CASTSSRGTYNSPLHF.

The chain combines TRBV19 with TRBJ1-1; no firm D call. This CDR3 has 15 residues. Per germline, CDR1 LNHDA and CDR2 SQIVND (reference sequence). V was clipped by 7 bases and J by 5 bases, with 20 bases between them. The CDR3 loop is CASNSRKARQTEAFF. As DNA, the CDR3 is TGTGCCAGTAATTCAAGAAAGGCGAGACAAACTGAAGCTTTCTTT.

The chain joins TRBV3-1 (or the pseudogene TRBV3-2) to TRBJ2-7; D is ambiguous. Germline V gene sequence: CDR1 LGHDT, CDR2 YNNKEL (reference sequence). The CDR3 totals 15 residues. V dropped 5 bases and J dropped 5 bases, with 19 bases sitting between them. The CDR3 sequence is CASSIQHPMLDEQYF. The DNA for the CDR3 is TGTGCCAGCAGCATTCAGCATCCCATGTTAGACGAGCAGTACTTC.